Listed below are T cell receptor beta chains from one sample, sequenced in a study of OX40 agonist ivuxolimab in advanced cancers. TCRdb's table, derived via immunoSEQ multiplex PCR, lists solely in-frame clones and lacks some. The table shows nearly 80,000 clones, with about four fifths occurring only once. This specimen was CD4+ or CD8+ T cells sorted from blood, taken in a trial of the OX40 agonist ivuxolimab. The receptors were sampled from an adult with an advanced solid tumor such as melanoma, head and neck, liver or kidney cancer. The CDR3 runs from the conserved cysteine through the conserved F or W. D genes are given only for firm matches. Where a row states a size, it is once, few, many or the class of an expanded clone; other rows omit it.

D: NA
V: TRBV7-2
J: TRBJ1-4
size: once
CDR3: CASSLKGAGPNEKLFF
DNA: TGTGCCAGCAGCTTAAAAGGGGCAGGCCCTAATGAAAAACTGTTTTTT

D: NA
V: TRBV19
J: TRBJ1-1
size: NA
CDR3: CASSIGLQSEAFF
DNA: TGTGCCAGTAGTATAGGCCTACAGTCTGAAGCTTTCTTT

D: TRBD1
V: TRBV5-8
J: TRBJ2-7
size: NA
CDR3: CASSSGQGSGYEQYF
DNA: TGTGCCAGCAGCTCGGGACAGGGGAGTGGATACGAGCAGTACTTC

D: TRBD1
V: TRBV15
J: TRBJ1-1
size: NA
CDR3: CATSRGGTGGRSNTEAFF
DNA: TGTGCCACCAGCAGAGGAGGGACAGGGGGAAGGTCGAACACTGAAGCTTTCTTT

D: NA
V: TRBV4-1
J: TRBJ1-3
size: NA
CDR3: CASSQDLDFSGNTIYF
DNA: TGCGCCAGCAGCCAAGATCTGGACTTCTCTGGAAACACCATATATTTT

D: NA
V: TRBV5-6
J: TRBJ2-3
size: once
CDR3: CASMQGRPSAKDTQYF
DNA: TGTGCCAGCATGCAGGGGCGTCCCTCAGCTAAGGATACGCAGTATTTT

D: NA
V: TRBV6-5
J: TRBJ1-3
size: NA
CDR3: CASSRQRDSGNTIYF
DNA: TGTGCCAGCAGCCGACAGAGGGACTCTGGAAACACCATATATTTT

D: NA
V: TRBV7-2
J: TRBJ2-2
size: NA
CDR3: CASSLTQNGELFF
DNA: TGTGCCAGCAGCTTGACACAAAACGGGGAGCTGTTTTTT

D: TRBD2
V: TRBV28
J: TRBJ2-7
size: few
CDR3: CASSTPSGTTYEQYF
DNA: TGTGCCAGCAGTACTCCTAGCGGGACTACCTACGAGCAGTACTTC

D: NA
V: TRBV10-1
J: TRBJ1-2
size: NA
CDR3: CASSATGTYGYTF
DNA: TGCGCCAGCAGCGCTACAGGAACCTATGGCTACACCTTC

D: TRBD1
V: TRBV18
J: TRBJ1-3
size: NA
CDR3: CASSFGDRANTIYF
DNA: TGTGCCAGCTCATTTGGGGACAGAGCAAACACCATATATTTT